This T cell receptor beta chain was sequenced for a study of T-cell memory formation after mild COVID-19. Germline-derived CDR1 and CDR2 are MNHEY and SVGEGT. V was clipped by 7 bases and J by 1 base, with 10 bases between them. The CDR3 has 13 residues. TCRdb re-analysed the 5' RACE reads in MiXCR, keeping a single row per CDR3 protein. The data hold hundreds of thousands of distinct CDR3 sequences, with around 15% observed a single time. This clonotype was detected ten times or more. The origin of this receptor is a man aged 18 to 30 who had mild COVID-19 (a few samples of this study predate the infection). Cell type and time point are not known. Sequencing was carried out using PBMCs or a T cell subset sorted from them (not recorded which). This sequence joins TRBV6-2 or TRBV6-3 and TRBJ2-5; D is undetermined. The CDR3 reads CASTLSGQETQYF. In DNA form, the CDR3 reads TGTGCCAGCACTCTATCAGGCCAAGAGACCCAGTACTTC.